This T cell receptor (beta chain) was retrieved from a study of OX40 agonist ivuxolimab in advanced cancers. As for the study more broadly: Ivuxolimab was a fully human IgG2 agonistic monoclonal antibody targeting the costimulatory receptor OX40 (CD134). Intravenous ivuxolimab was administered to patients every 2 weeks at six dose levels: 0.01, 0.1, 0.3, 1.5, 3 and 10 mg/kg. Among the roughly 50 dose-escalation patients, some 19 had hepatocellular carcinoma, approximately 15 melanoma, 9 renal cell carcinoma and 9 head and neck cancer. In the dose-escalation cohort, approximately 80% of patients were male, and the mean age was roughly 60 years with a range of roughly 23 to 90. Prior anti-PD-1, anti-PD-L1 or anti-CTLA-4 therapy was permitted, and checkpoint inhibitors had been received by around 40% of dose-escalation patients. Partial responses were achieved by three dose-escalation patients, of whom one had hepatocellular carcinoma and two had cutaneous melanoma. The purpose of peripheral TCRbeta sequencing was to test whether ivuxolimab changed TCR sequence diversity and led to clonal T-cell expansion. The paper covers the monotherapy dose-escalation part of the phase I ivuxolimab trial, which included N of about 50 patients. Here is what the overall study found, with its caveats: Clonal expansion of both CD4+ and CD8+ blood T cells was observed from baseline to week 6 at doses 0.1 to 3.0 mg/kg. The antigen specificity of the clonally expanded peripheral T cells was not determined. Partial responders in the 0.1-3.0 mg/kg groups had among the lowest normalized peripheral clonal expansion, especially among CD8+ T cells. Low levels of normalized T-cell clonal expansion were also seen in some nonresponding patients. After ivuxolimab, CD8+ T cells had more expanded clones than CD4+ T cells on average.

Genomic DNA was isolated from the sorted cells so that the TCRbeta CDR3 region could be sequenced. The immunoSEQ Assay was used to sequence the TCRbeta CDR3 regions. Held by TCRdb, this immuneACCESS table contains in-frame sequences only and omits some clones. Under half of the omission traces to an unresolved V gene where checked; the cause of the rest is unknown. The sample profile shows about 65,000 clones; roughly nine tenths of them were found once. The ten largest clones represent around 1% of the sample. Patients with autoimmune disease history or receiving systemic immunosuppression were excluded from the trial. Peripheral blood for TCR sequencing was collected from all dose cohorts at baseline, on cycle 4 day 1, and on cycle 7 day 1. Samples were obtained from an open-label, multicenter, first-in-human phase I dose-escalation trial of ivuxolimab. Adults with locally advanced or metastatic melanoma, renal cell, hepatocellular, or head and neck squamous cell carcinoma were enrolled in the trial. CD4+ and CD8+ T cells were sorted separately from peripheral blood before TCR sequencing.

On this clone itself: There is no known antigen for this receptor. Base quality data are lacking; no much larger clone is found one base away.

V gives up 4 bases and J gives up 7 bases, and the segment between their germline ends measures 20 bases. The CDR3 measures 15 amino acids from cysteine to phenylalanine. Left in the record is the CDR3 DNA by itself, 45 bases read in frame from the first base. Looking up the germline V gene yields CDR1 SGHDT and CDR2 YYEEEE. This receptor was taken from an adult with an advanced solid tumor such as melanoma, head and neck, liver or kidney cancer. The chain couples TRBV5-6 to TRBJ1-2, and perhaps TRBD1 as D gene, on 6 matching bases. Sequences were derived from CD4+ or CD8+ T cells sorted from blood, sampled in a trial of the OX40 agonist ivuxolimab. The DNA sequence reads TGTGCCAGCAGCCTGGGAGGGGGGCAGGCTGGTGGCTACACCTTC. This sequence encodes CASSLGGGQAGGYTF.